This T cell receptor beta chain was recorded in a study of blood T cell repertoires in COVID-19. Study background: The United States, Italy and Spain provided the acute and convalescent COVID-19 samples. Sample material is recorded as cDNA or gDNA derived from T cells, B-cell-depleted T cells, or PBMCs.

Original analysis: Reference gene primers were amplified, and this amplification served to estimate nucleated cell counts. Here immunoSEQ multiplex PCR was the method, and the copy in TCRdb shows in-frame clones only, minus some. Clonal size and the V and J genes are those of that table, whereas D and trimming came from the DNA. The sample lists hundreds of thousands of clones; roughly 87% were seen once. The J segment lost 4 bases and the V segment lost 6 bases, leaving 13 bases of the junction unmatched. The CDR3 sequence is 15 residues long. Germline lookup yields CDR1 SQVTM and CDR2 ANQGSEA. The sequenced sample consisted of peripheral blood. The receptor comes from a woman between 50 and 59 years old who had recovered from COVID-19. V and J are TRBV29-1 and TRBJ1-2; 8 positions match TRBD1. CDR3 DNA: TGCAGCGTGGTAGGACAGGGCGAACGGGGCTATGGCTACACCTTC. Protein: CSVVGQGERGYGYTF.